This T cell receptor beta chain was obtained from a study of T cell responses to AZD1222 COVID-19 vaccine. Study-wide findings and caveats: Only a handful of AZD1222 recipients tested seropositive at baseline. Clonal diversity may have been underestimated in mostly white British donors. Sampled repertoires all dated from after the peak T cell response. Spike-wide coverage was observed for vaccine-associated CD4 TCRs, with dominant responses at 160-218 and 743-854.

V dropped 3 bases and J dropped 4 bases, with 13 bases sitting between them. Germline V gene lookup returns CDR1 LNHDA and CDR2 SQIVND (reference sequence). This CDR3 has 15 amino acids. Libraries were prepared by immunoSEQ multiplex PCR; TCRdb keeps only in-frame clonotypes and omits some of them. The sample has a few hundred thousand clones, about 92% seen once. For this clone: Its antigen is undetermined.

The rearrangement links TRBV19 to TRBJ1-5, with a possible D match to TRBD1 (6 bases). This receptor was identified in an adult in good health. The sequencing here drew on peripheral blood, taken on day 0 of AZD1222 vaccination. The CDR3 loop is CASSIRGRINQPQHF. CDR3 sequence (DNA): TGTGCCAGTAGTATCAGGGGTAGAATTAATCAGCCCCAGCATTTT.